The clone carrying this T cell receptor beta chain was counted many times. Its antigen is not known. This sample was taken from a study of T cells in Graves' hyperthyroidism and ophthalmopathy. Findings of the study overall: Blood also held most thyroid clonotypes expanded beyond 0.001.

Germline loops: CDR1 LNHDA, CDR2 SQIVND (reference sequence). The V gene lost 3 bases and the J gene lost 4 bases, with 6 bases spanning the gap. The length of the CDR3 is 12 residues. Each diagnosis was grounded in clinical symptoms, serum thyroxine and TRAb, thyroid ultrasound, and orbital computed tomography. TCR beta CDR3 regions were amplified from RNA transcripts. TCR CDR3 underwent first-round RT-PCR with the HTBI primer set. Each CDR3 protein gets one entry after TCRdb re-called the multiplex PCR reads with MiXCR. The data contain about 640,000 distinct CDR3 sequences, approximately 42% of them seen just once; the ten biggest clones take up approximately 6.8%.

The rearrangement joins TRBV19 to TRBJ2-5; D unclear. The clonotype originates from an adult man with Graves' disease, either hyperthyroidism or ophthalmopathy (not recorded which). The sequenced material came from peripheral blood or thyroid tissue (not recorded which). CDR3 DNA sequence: TGTGCCAGTAGTATCCGAGGAGAGACCCAGTACTTC. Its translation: CASSIRGETQYF.